Sequencing of this T cell receptor (beta chain) was carried out in a study of blood T cell repertoires in COVID-19. Study-level information: The United States, Italy and Spain provided the acute and convalescent COVID-19 samples.

Trimming removed 0 bases at V and 5 bases at J, with 2 bases between. The germline CDR1 and CDR2 sequences are KGHSH and LQKENI. The CDR3 has 13 residues. Assignments of participants to cohorts depended upon their own reported clinical history. Using immunoSEQ multiplex PCR, the repertoire was profiled, and TCRdb retains in-frame clones only, with some absent. The table records some 130,000 clones, approximately 81% of them present only once. The rearrangement joins TRBV18 to TRBJ1-6, with D unclear. This clonotype was obtained from a man aged 40-55 years with acute COVID-19. Sequenced: PBMCs or T cells enriched from blood (not recorded which). Here the CDR3 DNA reads TGTGCCAGCTCACCACCCGATAATTCACCCCTCCACTTT. The encoded protein is CASSPPDNSPLHF.